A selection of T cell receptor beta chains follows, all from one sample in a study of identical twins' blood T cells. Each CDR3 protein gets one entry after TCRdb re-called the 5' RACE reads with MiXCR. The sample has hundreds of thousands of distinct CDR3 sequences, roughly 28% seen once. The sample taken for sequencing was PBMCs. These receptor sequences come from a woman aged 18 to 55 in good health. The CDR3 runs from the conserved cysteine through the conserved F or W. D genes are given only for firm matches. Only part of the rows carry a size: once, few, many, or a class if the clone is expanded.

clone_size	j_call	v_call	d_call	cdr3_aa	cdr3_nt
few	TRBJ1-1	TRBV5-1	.	CASSLGIRGNTEAFF	TGCGCCAGCAGCTTGGGAATTCGGGGGAACACTGAAGCTTTCTTT
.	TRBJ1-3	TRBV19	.	CASKGSGNTIYF	TGTGCCAGTAAAGGGAGTGGAAACACCATATATTTT
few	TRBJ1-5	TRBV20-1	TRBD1	CSARPGQRNQPQHF	TGCAGTGCTAGACCGGGACAGCGCAATCAGCCCCAGCATTTT
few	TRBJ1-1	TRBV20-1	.	CSASGQNTEAFF	TGCAGTGCCTCGGGACAGAACACTGAAGCTTTCTTT
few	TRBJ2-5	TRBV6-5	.	CASSQTRGETQYF	TGTGCCAGCAGCCAGACTAGAGGAGAGACCCAGTACTTC
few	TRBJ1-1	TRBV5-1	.	CASSAEAEAFF	TGCGCCAGCAGCGCGGAGGCTGAAGCTTTCTTT
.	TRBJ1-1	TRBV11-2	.	CASSRIGGNGTEAFF	TGTGCCAGCAGCCGAATCGGGGGCAATGGAACTGAAGCTTTCTTT
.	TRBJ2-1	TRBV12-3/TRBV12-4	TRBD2	CASSPGGRYNEQFF	TGTGCCAGCAGCCCCGGGGGGAGATACAATGAGCAGTTCTTC
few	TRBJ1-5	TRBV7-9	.	CASSLVGSASNQPQHF	TGTGCCAGCAGCTTAGTGGGTTCAGCCTCTAATCAGCCCCAGCATTTT
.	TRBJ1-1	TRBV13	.	CASSLGRGVTEAFF	TGTGCCAGCAGCTTGGGGAGGGGCGTCACTGAAGCTTTCTTT
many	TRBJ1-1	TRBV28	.	CASSLKRANTEAFF	TGTGCCAGCAGTTTAAAGCGCGCCAACACTGAAGCTTTCTTT
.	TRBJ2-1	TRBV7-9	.	CASSLVGGASLNEQFF	TGTGCCAGCAGCTTGGTAGGAGGGGCTAGCCTTAATGAGCAGTTCTTC
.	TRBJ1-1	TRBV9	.	CASSGGETEAFF	TGTGCCAGCAGCGGGGGGGAGACTGAAGCTTTCTTT
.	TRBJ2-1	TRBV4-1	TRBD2	CVSSLAGDYNEQFF	TGCGTCAGCAGCCTAGCGGGTGATTACAATGAGCAGTTCTTC
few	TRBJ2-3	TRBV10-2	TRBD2	CASSYSGGAADTQYF	TGCGCCAGCAGCTATAGCGGGGGGGCCGCAGATACGCAGTATTTT
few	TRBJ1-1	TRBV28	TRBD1	CASSLGQGWNTEAFF	TGTGCCAGCAGCCTTGGACAGGGCTGGAACACTGAAGCTTTCTTT
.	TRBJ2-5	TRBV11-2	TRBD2	CASSLVSSGQETQYF	TGTGCCAGCAGCTTAGTGTCTAGCGGCCAAGAGACCCAGTACTTC
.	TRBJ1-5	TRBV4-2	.	CASSQEGYGVNQPQHF	TGTGCCAGCAGCCAAGAAGGATACGGGGTCAATCAGCCCCAGCATTTT